What follows is one T cell receptor beta chain and its context. This receptor's antigen is unknown. One junction end does not reproduce the germline sequence, and a read error may be involved. For TCR Vbeta sequencing, memory CD4+ T cells were sorted ex vivo from the peripheral blood of narcolepsy patients and healthy controls. Libraries were made using the immunoSEQ multiplex PCR assay. TCRdb took this table from immuneACCESS and kept in-frame rearrangements with V and J called. Such tables lack part of the clones; where checked against another copy, unresolved V genes explain under half of the gap, and the rest is unexplained. The sample yields about 40,000 clones; about 91% were counted once. Approximately 1.3% of the sample is held by the ten biggest clonotypes. From the cysteine through the phenylalanine, the CDR3 covers 14 amino acids. Only the CDR3 DNA stays, 42 bases, in frame from base 1. Based on the germline V gene (reference sequence), the CDR1 and CDR2 sequences are SSHAT and FNYEAQ.

The data stem from a study of T cells in narcolepsy (dated 2018 in TCRdb). Broadly, across the study: Healthy control donors were enrolled in the study alongside patients who had narcolepsy type 1 or type 2 (NT1, NT2). The study sought autoreactive T cells targeting hypocretin neuron self-antigens (hypocretin, TRIB2) in narcolepsy patients, using TCR Vbeta sequencing to track clonotypes in blood and CSF. Study-wide findings and limitations: HCRT-specific and TRIB2-specific autoreactive clonotypes were highlighted in plots that compared CD4+ T cell clonotypes in CSF versus blood from the same patient. Patients and controls had comparable numbers of sequenced blood memory CD4+ clonotypes, averaging about 40,000 and 33,000, respectively. Certain blood memory CD4+ repertoires from patients and controls had no sequences that matched autoreactive T cell clones. Autoreactive clonotypes were reported to be detected serially in the blood of the same patients and of different patients, but not in the blood of healthy controls.

The sequencing sample was made of CD45RA- memory CD4+ T cells from PBMCs. This specimen's cell subset or site label, interpreted: memory T cells sorted ex vivo from peripheral blood. The receptor comes from a human donor with narcolepsy. The chain is assembled from TRBV7-7 and TRBJ2-5; the D gene could be either TRBD1 or TRBD2, each agreeing at 5 bases. CDR3 protein: CASSYGTYQETQYF. The DNA sequence is TGTGCTAGCAGCTACGGGACCTACCAAGAGACCCAGTACTTC. Beyond the CDR3, the reference TRBV7-7 and TRBJ2-5 genes provide the residues; the full variable domain reads: GAGVSQSPRYKVTKRGQDVTLRCDPISSHATLYWYQQALGQGPEFLTYFNYEAQPDKSGLPSDRFSAERPEGSISTLTIQRTEQRDSAMYRCASSYGTYQETQYFGPGTRLLVL.